This entry is about one T cell receptor (beta chain). What it recognizes is unknown. The protocol was immunoSEQ multiplex PCR, while the TCRdb copy is restricted to in-frame clones and leaves out a portion. The profile shows about 90,000 clones, around 83% of them singletons. Germline V gene data show CDR1 as MDHEN and CDR2 as SYDVKM. There are 15 residues in the CDR3. J gave up 2 bases and V 8 bases, and 11 bases lay outside the gene matches. These data originate in a study of graft-versus-host responses after intestinal transplantation. Whole-study context: Recipients had transplants, and these were multivisceral, liver-intestinal, or isolated intestinal. Anti-thymocyte globulin was used for induction in all recipients, who then took tacrolimus and steroids for roughly 3 years.

The study's findings and limits: Declining HvG levels early post-transplant were linked to peak circulating GvH clone levels. GvH clones were found in recipient marrow; some appeared first in ileum or blood.

The input for sequencing was unstimulated CD8+ T cells sorted from spleen or lymph node cells, taken before intestinal transplant. The rearrangement links TRBV28 to TRBJ2-7, with 8 bases aligning to TRBD2. This receptor was obtained from a human donor who received an intestinal transplant. For the CDR3, the DNA is TGTGCCAGCGGCGACGGGGGGGCTACCCCCTACGAGCAGTACTTC. It encodes CASGDGGATPYEQYF.